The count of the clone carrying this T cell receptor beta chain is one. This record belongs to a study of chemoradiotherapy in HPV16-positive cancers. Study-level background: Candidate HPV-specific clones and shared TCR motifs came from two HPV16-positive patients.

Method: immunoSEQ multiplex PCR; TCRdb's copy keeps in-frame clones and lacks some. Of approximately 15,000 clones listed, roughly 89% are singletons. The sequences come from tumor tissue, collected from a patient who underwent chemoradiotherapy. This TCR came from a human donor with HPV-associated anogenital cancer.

CDR3 nucleotides: TGTGCCAGTAGCCGCCATCTCTACAATGAGCAGTTCTTC. Protein sequence: CASSRHLYNEQFF. This sequence joins TRBV19 and TRBJ2-1; no reliable D call. Per germline, CDR1 LNHDA and CDR2 SQIVND (reference sequence). This CDR3 has 13 amino acids. V was clipped by 6 bases and J by 3 bases, with 9 bases between them.